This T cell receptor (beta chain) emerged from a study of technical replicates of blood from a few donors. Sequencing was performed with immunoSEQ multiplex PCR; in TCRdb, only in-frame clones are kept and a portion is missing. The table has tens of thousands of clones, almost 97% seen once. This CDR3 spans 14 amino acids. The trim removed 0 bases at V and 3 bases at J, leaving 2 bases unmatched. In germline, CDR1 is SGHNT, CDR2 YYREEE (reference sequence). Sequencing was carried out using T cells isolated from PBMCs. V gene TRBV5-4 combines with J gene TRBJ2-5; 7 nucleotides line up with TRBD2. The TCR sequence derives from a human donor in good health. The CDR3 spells CASSLASGEETQYF. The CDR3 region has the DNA TGTGCCAGCAGCTTGGCCAGCGGGGAAGAGACCCAGTACTTC.